The table lists the clone carrying this TCR beta chain with a few counts. Its specificity is not known. Profiled with immunoSEQ multiplex PCR; TCRdb holds only in-frame clones, not every one. The table shows fewer than 55,000 clones, with around 83% occurring only once. This entry comes from a study of Ad26.COV2.S vaccination and SARS-CoV-2 variants. Study-wide findings and caveats: The placebo group had lower spike-specific TCR breadth than the vaccine recipients did. Comparable non-spike TCR breadth was observed in vaccine and placebo recipients. Measurements of TCR breadth and depth may have given underestimates of the total T cell responses.

The CDR3 consists of 15 residues. Trimming took 3 bases from V and 3 from J, leaving 14 bases between them. In germline, CDR1 is SGHRS, CDR2 YFSETQ. Source: peripheral blood, taken after recovery from COVID-19. The source of this sequence is a human donor who had recovered from COVID-19. This chain connects TRBV5-1 to TRBJ2-3, with D maybe TRBD1 (5 bases). The CDR3: CASSSTGVSTDTQYF. CDR3 coding DNA: TGCGCCAGCAGCTCCACAGGCGTCTCGACAGATACGCAGTATTTT.